This paragraph reports one T cell receptor (beta chain). Its target is unknown. Sequenced by immunoSEQ multiplex PCR; TCRdb stores in-frame clones only, minus some. The sample records about 3,600 clones, roughly 82% being singletons. Germline V gives CDR1 SGHNT, CDR2 YENEEA. V lost 2 bases, J lost 4 bases, and 3 bases stayed unmatched. The CDR3 runs 14 residues. The source of the sample is a study of T cell repertoires in ileal Crohn's disease. Study conclusions and caveats: Compared with non-smokers, active smokers at surgery showed more clonal expansions.

Sequenced material: ileal tissue. The genes are TRBV11-3 and TRBJ1-1; 8 nucleotides line up with TRBD1. The origin of this receptor is an adult with Crohn's disease. The CDR3 loop is CASSLRTGPTEAFF. The DNA for the CDR3 is TGTGCCAGCAGCTTAAGGACAGGGCCCACTGAAGCTTTCTTT.